This T cell receptor beta chain was recorded in a study of PD-1 blockade in classical Hodgkin lymphoma. Method: immunoSEQ multiplex PCR; TCRdb's copy keeps in-frame clones and lacks some. Of 40,000 to 55,000 clones in the sample, roughly 90% were seen once. No patient escaped relapse after autologous stem cell transplantation, and brentuximab vedotin exposure varied. Material: peripheral blood mononuclear cells (PBMCs), obtained at baseline. The TCR was taken from a human donor with classical Hodgkin lymphoma.

The CDR3 bases are TGTGCCAGCAGCCCGTCGGGAGTAACCTACGAGCAGTACTTC. Encoded protein: CASSPSGVTYEQYF. The chain is built from TRBV6-5 and TRBJ2-7, with a possible D match to TRBD2 (6 bases). The germline CDR1 and CDR2 sequences are MNHEY and SVGAGI. V shed 6 bases and J shed 2 bases, with 14 bases lying between them. The CDR3 covers 14 residues.